Listed below are T cell receptor beta chains from one sample, sequenced in a study of cytomegalovirus exposure and HLA in healthy donors. Clones were sequenced by immunoSEQ multiplex PCR, and TCRdb holds only the in-frame ones, with some missing. The sample comprises 98,000 or so clones, over 75% of which are singletons, and roughly 4.9% rests with the top ten. Sequenced material: PBMCs. The receptors were gathered from a woman younger than 30 in good health and CMV-seropositive. Both conserved end residues are part of each CDR3.

v_call,cdr3_aa
TRBV18,CASSPRQGGLNTEAFF
TRBV21-1,CASSKRGQGLEKREETQYF
TRBV2,CASSEGTGLESYNEQFF
TRBV6-6,CASSRTGGGEKLFF
TRBV9,CASSVDRGLNTEAFF
TRBV15,CATSRDLGGYEQYF
TRBV27,CASSPSTVVNQPQHF
TRBV25-1,CASSGTGNSPLHF
TRBV27,CASSLSASYNEQFF
TRBV10-3,CAVGSGPRDEQYF